One and the same sample provided the 22 T cell receptor beta chains below, sequenced in a study of blood T cells in healthy people across ages. The use of a sample-barcoded 5' primer and a J-beta primer mix characterized a second PCR of about 7 to 12 cycles. TCRdb reanalysed the 5' RACE reads using MiXCR and keeps one entry per CDR3 protein. The table shows roughly 720,000 distinct CDR3 sequences, with roughly 50% occurring only once. Sequences were obtained from blood. Receptors originate from a man aged 80 or over in good health.

The rearrangement joins TRBV2 to TRBJ2-1; no clear D. The CDR3 loop spans 12 amino acids. Trimming removed 4 bases from V and 5 bases from J, with 6 bases in between. In germline, CDR1 is SNHLY, CDR2 FYNNEI. For the CDR3, the DNA is TGTGCCAGCAGTGGTCGGCACAATGAGCAGTTCTTC. It is translated as CASSGRHNEQFF.

This sequence joins TRBV5-6 and TRBJ2-7; 8 positions match TRBD1. This CDR3 has 15 residues. The trim removed 3 bases at V and 2 bases at J, leaving 7 bases unmatched. Per germline, CDR1 SGHDT and CDR2 YYEEEE. For the CDR3, the DNA is TGTGCCAGCAGCTCCCTGACAGGGGTGACCTACGAGCAGTACTTC. It specifies CASSSLTGVTYEQYF. The full variable domain, rest sourced from reference TRBV5-6 and TRBJ2-7, is DAGVTQSPTHLIKTRGQQVTLRCSPKSGHDTVSWYQQALGQGPQFIFQYYEEEERQRGNFPDRFSGHQFPNYSSELNVNALLLGDSALYLCASSSLTGVTYEQYFGPGTRLTVT.

The rearrangement uses TRBV7-2 and TRBJ2-3; 11 bases are a match to TRBD1. This CDR3 spans 16 amino acids. J was trimmed by 7 bases and V by 3 bases; bases with no gene match: 9. Per the germline V gene, CDR1 is SGHTA and CDR2 is FQGNSA. CDR3 in amino acids: CASSFGGTGGTNTQYF. The CDR3 nucleotides read TGTGCCAGCAGCTTCGGGGGGACAGGGGGTACAAATACGCAGTATTTT.

The chain couples TRBV10-3 to TRBJ2-4; weak D call: TRBD2 (7 bases). The CDR3 extends over 12 amino acids. Germline values: CDR1 ENHRY, CDR2 SYGVKD. V was cut by 3 bases and J by 13 bases, with 13 bases left in between. CDR3 nucleotides: TGTGCCATCAGTGAAGGGGGGGGGGAGCAGTACTTC. Encoded protein: CAISEGGGEQYF.

V is TRBV3-1 and J is TRBJ2-1; TRBD2 aligns across 13 bases. Trimming removed 4 bases from V and 9 bases from J; junction bases left unmatched: 6. Germline lookup yields CDR1 LGHDT and CDR2 YNNKEL (reference sequence). CDR3 length: 15 residues. CDR3 amino acids: CASSPRTSGSGEQFF. CDR3 DNA: TGTGCCAGCAGCCCCCGGACTAGCGGGAGTGGTGAGCAGTTCTTC.

The chain joins TRBV21-1 to TRBJ1-3. TRBV21-1 is an annotated pseudogene. The CDR3 has 13 residues. CDR3 bases: TGTGCCAGCAGCAAACTATCTGGAAACACCATATATTTT. Its protein is CASSKLSGNTIYF.

The J gene is TRBJ2-5, the V gene TRBV2; TRBD1 matches 10 bases. The germline CDR1 and CDR2 sequences are SNHLY and FYNNEI. The V gene end was trimmed by 2 bases and the J gene end by 4 bases; junction bases not matched to a gene: 7. The CDR3 runs 16 residues. The CDR3 DNA reads TGTGCCAGCAGTGAACCGAGAGGACAGGGGGTAGAGACCCAGTACTTC. Its translation: CASSEPRGQGVETQYF.

This clonotype came up once. The rearrangement joins TRBV20-1 to TRBJ2-5, with D tentatively TRBD2 (5 bases). The J call may be mistaken, given a closer DNA end match to TRBJ2-4. This CDR3 is built from 16 residues. Germline V gene sequence: CDR1 DFQATT, CDR2 SNEGSKA (reference sequence). The CDR3 coding sequence is TGCAGTGCTAGATCAGCTTGGACGAGCGGTCGGGGCATTCAGTACTTC. Translated, it gives CSARSAWTSGRGIQYF.

The chain carries TRBV7-8 and TRBJ2-3; 10 bases match TRBD2. Per germline, CDR1 SGHVS and CDR2 FQNEAQ. This CDR3 spans 18 amino acids. Losses at the gene ends were 3 bases for V and 14 bases for J; bases not matched to a gene: 23. DNA for the CDR3: TGTGCCAGCAGCTTGGGTAGCGGGAGGAGGGAGCGGCACAGAGACGCGTATTTT. It translates to CASSLGSGRRERHRDAYF.

The chain recombines TRBV10-3 with TRBJ2-1; 11 positions match TRBD1. Germline-derived CDR1 and CDR2 are ENHRY and SYGVKD. The CDR3 contains 16 residues. The ends lost 6 bases at V and 5 bases at J; junction bases unmatched: 9. The CDR3 bases are TGTGCCATCAGGATGCCCGGGACAGGGGGGGACAATGAGCAGTTCTTC. Protein product: CAIRMPGTGGDNEQFF.

In regard to this clonotype: This could be a read error, since a much larger clone is one nucleotide away. This chain joins TRBV3-1 and TRBJ2-1; D ambiguous. This CDR3 region has 12 residues. Looked up from germline, CDR1 is LGHDT and CDR2 is YNNKEL (reference sequence). V lost 2 bases to trimming and J lost 10 bases, with 9 bases between them. The CDR3, as DNA: TGTGCCAGCAGCCAACGAGTGGGCGAGCAGTTCTTC. It is translated as CASSQRVGEQFF.

The chain couples TRBV29-1 to TRBJ1-2, with D possibly TRBD1 on 5 matching bases. The CDR3 sequence is 11 residues long. Germline V gene lookup returns CDR1 SQVTM and CDR2 ANQGSEA. Trimming took off 6 bases at V and 2 bases at J, with 7 bases between the two ends. CDR3 DNA: TGCAGCGTGGGGCGGAACTATGGCTACACCTTC. Translated, it gives CSVGRNYGYTF.

The chain is built from TRBV10-3 and TRBJ2-4; D is undetermined. The end of the DNA aligns better with TRBJ2-7, so the J call may be wrong. This CDR3 spans 15 amino acids. Germline V lookup: CDR1 ENHRY, CDR2 SYGVKD. The CDR3 coding sequence is TGTGCCATCAGTGAGGGGCAGAATCCGACCTGCGAGCAGTACTTC. Translation: CAISEGQNPTCEQYF.

This clonotype has at least ten counts. The chain couples TRBV20-1 to TRBJ1-5; possibly TRBD1 for D (5 bases). The CDR3 is 14 residues long. CDR1 and CDR2 from the germline V gene are DFQATT and SNEGSKA (reference sequence). V dropped 3 bases and J dropped 6 bases, with 15 bases sitting between them. CDR3 sequence: CSARGQGLGQPQHF. CDR3 nucleotides: TGCAGTGCTAGGGGCCAGGGTTTAGGTCAGCCCCAGCATTTT.

This chain uses TRBV11-2 with TRBJ2-1, with 9 bases matching TRBD1. The DNA end is a closer match to TRBJ2-7, so the J assignment may be wrong. The CDR3 loop spans 14 amino acids. Per germline, CDR1 SGHAT and CDR2 FQNNGV. The CDR3 DNA reads TGTGCCAGCAGCTTGGGACAGGGAGTCTGCGAGCAGTACTTC. Translated: CASSLGQGVCEQYF.

This clonotype was found once. The V call is TRBV7-2, the J call TRBJ2-1; unclear D gene. This CDR3 has 13 amino acids. V lost 5 bases and J 3 bases, leaving 8 bases between the germline ends. Germline V gene lookup returns CDR1 SGHTA and CDR2 FQGNSA. The CDR3 nucleotides are TGTGCCAGCAGCCAGACTTTCTACAATGAGCAGTTCTTC. Translated: CASSQTFYNEQFF.

The chain recombines TRBV7-4 with TRBJ2-4; TRBD1 or TRBD2 may be the D gene (6 bases each). From germline, CDR1 is SGHVT and CDR2 SQSDAQ. The CDR3 totals 15 residues. The V and J ends lost 5 bases and 13 bases respectively, with 24 bases between them. In DNA, the CDR3 is TGTGCCAGCAGCACGAGGGGGGCCAGAGACAATGAGCAGTACTTC. This sequence encodes CASSTRGARDNEQYF.

The chain has TRBV21-1 and TRBJ2-1; the table's D call of TRBD1 was not tested on the DNA. TRBV21-1 is shown as a pseudogene. This CDR3 region has 20 residues. This chain's CDR3 is CASSPGPRPGRGFAHNEQFF. Here the CDR3 DNA reads TGTGCCAGCAGCCCCGGACCACGGCCGGGGCGGGGATTCGCACACAATGAGCAGTTCTTC.

This chain joins TRBV29-1 and TRBJ2-5; D ambiguous. The CDR3 has 15 amino acids. V was trimmed by 0 bases and J by 1 base, leaving 12 bases between them. Germline assignment: CDR1 SQVTM and CDR2 ANQGSEA. The CDR3 DNA sequence: TGCAGCGTTGAAGATTCTGGGCGGTTCCAAGAGACCCAGTACTTC. This encodes CSVEDSGRFQETQYF.

This sequence joins TRBV12-3 or TRBV12-4 and TRBJ2-4; TRBD2 matches 9 bases. The J call is doubtful: the DNA matches TRBJ2-7 better. This CDR3 has 16 residues. The DNA for the CDR3 is TGTGCCAGCAGTTTAGCCTTAGCGGGAGCCCTAGACGAGCAGTACTTC. Translation gives CASSLALAGALDEQYF.

V is TRBV27 and J is TRBJ2-1; 7 nucleotides match TRBD2. CDR1 MNHEY and CDR2 SMNVEV come from the germline V gene (reference sequence). Losses at the gene ends were 3 bases for V and 8 bases for J; bases not matched to a gene: 7. The CDR3 is made up of 14 amino acids. DNA of the CDR3: TGTGCCAGCAGTTTGAAGCGGGGATGGGATGAGCAGTTCTTC. Translation gives CASSLKRGWDEQFF.

The chain uses TRBV20-1 and TRBJ1-5; D not resolved. The CDR3 is 10 residues long. Germline CDR1 reads DFQATT; CDR2 reads SNEGSKA (reference sequence). The V end was cut by 6 bases, the J end by 6 bases, with 6 bases between. CDR3 residues: CSAPGQPQHF. The CDR3 bases are TGCAGTGCACCGGGTCAGCCCCAGCATTTT.